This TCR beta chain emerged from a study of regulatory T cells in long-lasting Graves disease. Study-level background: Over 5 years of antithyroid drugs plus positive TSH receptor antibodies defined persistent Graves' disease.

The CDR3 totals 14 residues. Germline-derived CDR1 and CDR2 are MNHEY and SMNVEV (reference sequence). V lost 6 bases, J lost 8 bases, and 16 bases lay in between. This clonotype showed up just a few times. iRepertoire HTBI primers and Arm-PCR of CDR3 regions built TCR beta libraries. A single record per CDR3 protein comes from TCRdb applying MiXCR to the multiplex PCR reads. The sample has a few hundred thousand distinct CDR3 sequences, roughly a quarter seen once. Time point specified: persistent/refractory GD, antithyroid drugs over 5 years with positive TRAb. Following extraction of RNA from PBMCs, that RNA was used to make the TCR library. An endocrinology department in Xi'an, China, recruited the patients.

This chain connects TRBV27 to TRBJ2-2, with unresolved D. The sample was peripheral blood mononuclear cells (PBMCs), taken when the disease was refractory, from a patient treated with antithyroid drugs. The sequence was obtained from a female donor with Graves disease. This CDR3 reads CASSSGRAKGELFF. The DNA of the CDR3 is TGTGCCAGCAGCTCCGGACGAGCCAAAGGGGAGCTGTTTTTT.